This T cell receptor (beta chain) came from a study of long-term antiretroviral therapy in people with HIV (dated by TCRdb to between 2021 and 2024). In terms of the full investigation: Collection of the earliest samples took place about a decade ahead of the 2015 WHO recommendation for immediate ART, at a time when ART was typically delayed until CD4 counts fell. A retrospective serial study tested whether changes in peripheral blood TRB repertoire composition and diversity were associated with ART initiation and durable HIV suppression. From over 25 adults with confirmed HIV infection, the cohort provided over 150 cryopreserved PBMC samples, gathered serially across a mean of around six years (range 1-12). Of the 30 to 35 participants with HIV, some 12 were female. No cross-contamination during QIAcube processing was seen in test extractions of a monoclonal T-cell line run alongside around 31 polyclonal samples. On the study overall, not on this receptor specifically: Because cell numbers in pre-ART samples were limited, unsorted PBMC were profiled instead of sorted CD4+ and CD8+ T cells. The samples were dated from the mid-2000s to the late 2010s, and the ART regimens that were used may be less effective than current ART regimens. HIV repertoires had narrower CDR3 length ranges than controls, and the network structure suggested an antigen-experienced repertoire that shifted only slightly toward naive after ART. Owing to limited PBMC availability, only the TCR beta chain was sequenced, without alpha chain pairing. Expanded TRB clones identified before ART initiation dominated the repertoire across all time points, though the dominance fluctuated and decreased in many PLHIV after ART. ART initiation was associated with a significant increase in TRB diversity, but diversity stayed significantly below transplant donor controls even after long-term ART. Inferences about post-ART repertoire changes are limited because no data were available on ART adherence, viral resistance or therapy changes.

For this clone: Its target antigen remains unknown. The record has no base qualities; no much larger clone is one base away.

The immunoSEQ hsTCRB v3.0 assay was used at survey level resolution to sequence the TRB variable region. TRB sequencing targeted a depth of 40,000-50,000 T-cell genomes per sample. TRB libraries were pooled and sequenced on an Illumina MiSeq using a v3 150-cycle kit. Per the authors' processing: Repertoire analysis was performed in R inside a reproducible Nextflow workflow that covered QC, data transformation and analysis. LymphoSeq2, an R package for AIRR-Seq data exploration, was used to implement custom analyses. Several samples that yielded fewer than 5000 total TRB sequences were excluded, so that some 190 HIV repertoires were analyzed. Among the 180 to 200 retained HIV repertoires, 59 were collected before ART initiation and roughly 130 were collected after ART initiation. Repertoires were downsampled to 5000 TRB nucleotide sequences, with summary statistics averaged over 100 downsampling iterations. TRB sequences were retained for analysis only if CDR3 regions of at least seven amino acids were present. Diversity was measured with a Shannon entropy-derived clonality score and the Gini coefficient. In the repertoire networks, any two of the top 5000 CDR3 amino acid sequences were linked whenever the two sequences differed by an edit distance of one. For TRB CDR3 amino acid sequences, antigen specificity groups and MHC restriction were predicted with GLIPH2. Known CMV, EBV, HIV or tissue antigen associations were flagged by matching CDR3 amino acid sequences against VDJdb and McPAS-TCR. Pre-ART, post-ART and control groups were compared with Wilcoxon signed-rank tests and Holm-Bonferroni correction. TCRdb took over this immuneACCESS table, retaining in-frame rearrangements with V and J assigned. Such tables are incomplete; in checked studies, under half of the missing clones stem from an unresolved V gene, and the remainder is unexplained. Clonal size and the V and J genes are those of that table, whereas D and trimming came from the DNA. The sample table records tens of thousands of clones; roughly 90% of these occur just once. The ten largest make up over 4% of the sample.

Participants were included only if at least one PBMC sample before ART initiation and at least two post-ART samples were available. Treatment was received in the United States of America by all participants with HIV. Before DNA extraction, cryopreserved samples containing 1-10 million PBMC were thawed and washed. At the time of the earliest PBMC sample for each participant with HIV, ages ranged from roughly 23 to 60 years. PBMC samples from each participant spanned 1-4 timepoints before ART initiation and 2-8 timepoints after ART initiation, with a median of 7 samples. Serial HIV viral load, CD4+ T-cell count, ART history and demographic data were obtained for every participant. Genomic DNA was extracted from unsorted PBMC with a Qiagen kit on a QIAcube, with processing performed in batches of 12 samples. This clonotype was sampled from a woman in her 40s with HIV. Specimen: unsorted PBMCs, collected about 5.5 years after starting antiretroviral therapy.

This receptor carries the CDR3 CASSLQVVNTQYF. The nucleotide sequence reads as follows: TGTGCCAGCAGCTTACAAGTGGTAAATACGCAGTATTTT. Recombination joined TRBV7-6 with TRBJ2-3, with the D gene too uncertain to name. The CDR3 sequence holds 13 residues, the cysteine and phenylalanine included. Only the CDR3 region is kept as DNA, spanning 39 bases read in frame from base 1. The germline V gene provides CDR1 SGHVS and CDR2 FNYEAQ. Trimming removed 2 bases from V and 7 bases from J, leaving 10 bases between the germline ends.